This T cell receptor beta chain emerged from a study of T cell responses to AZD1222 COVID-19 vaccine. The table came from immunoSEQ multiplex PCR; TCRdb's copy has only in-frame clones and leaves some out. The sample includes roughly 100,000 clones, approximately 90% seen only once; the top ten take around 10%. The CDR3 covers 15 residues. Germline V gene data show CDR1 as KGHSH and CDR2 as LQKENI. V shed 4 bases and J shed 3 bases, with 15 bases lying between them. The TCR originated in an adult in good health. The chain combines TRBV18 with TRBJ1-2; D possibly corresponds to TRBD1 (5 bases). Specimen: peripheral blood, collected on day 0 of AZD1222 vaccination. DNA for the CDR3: TGTGCCAGCTCACAGTCAGGGTTTTCGGACTATGGCTACACCTTC. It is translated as CASSQSGFSDYGYTF.